The clone carrying this TCR beta chain was detected only a few times. The antigen remains undetermined. 5'RACE, which relied on constant-segment primers, yielded TCR alpha and TCR beta cDNA libraries carrying sample barcodes and UMIs. TCRdb reanalysed the 5' RACE reads using MiXCR and keeps one entry per CDR3 protein. The sample has 430,000 or so distinct CDR3 sequences, around 25% seen once. The source of the sample is a study of T-cell memory formation after mild COVID-19. Study-wide context: TCR clusters mostly belonged to single donors. Study findings and constraints: Several responding clones turned up in pre-infection memory, indicating that cross-reactive memory may have taken part. Second-wave clones with a day 37 peak had unconfirmed SARS-CoV-2 specificity.

The J segment lost 5 bases and the V segment lost 5 bases, leaving 12 bases of the junction unmatched. Germline assignment: CDR1 LGHDT and CDR2 YNNKEL (reference sequence). The CDR3 length is 16 residues. Sequenced: PBMCs or a T cell subset sorted from them (not recorded which). The receptor was isolated from an adult woman who had mild COVID-19 (a few samples of this study predate the infection). Cell type and time point are not known. The V call is TRBV3-1, the J call TRBJ2-1; 7 bases match TRBD2. The CDR3 spells CASSGLPREVHNEQFF. The CDR3 DNA sequence: TGTGCCAGCAGCGGCCTACCCCGGGAGGTTCACAATGAGCAGTTCTTC.